This T cell receptor beta chain originates from a study of T cells in Graves' hyperthyroidism and ophthalmopathy. In the study overall: The initial diagnosis was the point when peripheral blood was collected, ahead of any treatment.

This clonotype was detected only a few times. This CDR3 is built from 14 residues. The junction had 9 bases not matched to a gene; V was cut back by 3 bases and J by 7 bases. In germline, CDR1 is SGDLS, CDR2 YYNGEE. The source material, RNA transcripts, was used to amplify TCR beta CDR3 regions. RT-PCR in the first round (using the HTBI primer set) targeted the TCR CDR3. TCRdb re-called the multiplex PCR reads with MiXCR, one entry per CDR3 protein. The sample holds some 460,000 distinct CDR3 sequences, approximately 14% seen once. The specimen sequenced was blood. The chain employs TRBV9 and TRBJ2-5, with 7 bases that match TRBD2. This receptor was identified in a woman younger than 35 with Graves' hyperthyroidism. The CDR3 loop is CASSDGARGRTQYF. The CDR3 DNA is TGTGCCAGCAGCGACGGGGCGCGGGGGAGGACCCAGTACTTC.